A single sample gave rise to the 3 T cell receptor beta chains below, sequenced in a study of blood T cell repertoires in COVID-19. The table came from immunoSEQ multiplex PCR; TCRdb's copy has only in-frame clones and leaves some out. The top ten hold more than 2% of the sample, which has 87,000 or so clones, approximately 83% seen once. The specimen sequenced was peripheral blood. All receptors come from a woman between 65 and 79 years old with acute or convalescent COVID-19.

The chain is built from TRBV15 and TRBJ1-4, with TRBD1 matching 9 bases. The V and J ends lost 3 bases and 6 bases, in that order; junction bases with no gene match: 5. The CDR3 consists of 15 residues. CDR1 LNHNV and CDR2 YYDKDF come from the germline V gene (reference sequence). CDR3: CATSSGQGRHEKLFF. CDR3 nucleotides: TGTGCCACCAGCAGCGGACAGGGGCGGCATGAAAAACTGTTTTTT. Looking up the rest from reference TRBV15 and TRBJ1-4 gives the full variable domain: DAMVIQNPRYQVTQFGKPVTLSCSQTLNHNVMYWYQQKSSQAPKLLFHYYDKDFNNEADTPDNFQSRRPNTSFCFLDIRSPGLGDTAMYLCATSSGQGRHEKLFFGSGTQLSVL.

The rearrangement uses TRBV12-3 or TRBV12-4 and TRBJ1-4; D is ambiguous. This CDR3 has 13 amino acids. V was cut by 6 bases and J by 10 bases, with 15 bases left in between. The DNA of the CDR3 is TGTGCCAGCAGCCCCCTGGGCGAAGGAAAACTGTTTTTT. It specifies CASSPLGEGKLFF.

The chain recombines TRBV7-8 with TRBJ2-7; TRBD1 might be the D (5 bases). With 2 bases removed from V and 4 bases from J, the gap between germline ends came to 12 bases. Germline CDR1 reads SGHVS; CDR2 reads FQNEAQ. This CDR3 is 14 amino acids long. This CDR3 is CASSLSGAGYEQYF. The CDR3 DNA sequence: TGTGCCAGCAGCTTAAGTGGGGCAGGATACGAGCAGTACTTC.